This T cell receptor (beta chain) was profiled in a study of cytomegalovirus exposure and HLA in healthy donors. General observations from the study: Judged likely to be a sequencing artifact was a cluster of highly shared sequence variants.

The PCR employed 60 Vbeta primers together with 13 Jbeta primers. TCRdb's table, derived via immunoSEQ multiplex PCR, lists solely in-frame clones and lacks some. The sample shows about 160,000 clones, over 75% of them seen only once. V was clipped by 4 bases and J by 4 bases; unmatched bases: 8. The CDR3 contains 17 residues. Germline V lookup: CDR1 SGHDT, CDR2 YYEEEE. Notes on this clone: The antigen is not known.

The specimen sequenced was PBMCs. The sequence came from a woman between 45 and 65 years old in good health and CMV-seropositive. This chain joins TRBV5-6 and TRBJ2-3; 14 bases align to TRBD2. The CDR3: CASSRPQTSGGADTQYF. CDR3 DNA: TGTGCCAGCAGCCGCCCCCAGACTAGCGGGGGGGCAGATACGCAGTATTTT.